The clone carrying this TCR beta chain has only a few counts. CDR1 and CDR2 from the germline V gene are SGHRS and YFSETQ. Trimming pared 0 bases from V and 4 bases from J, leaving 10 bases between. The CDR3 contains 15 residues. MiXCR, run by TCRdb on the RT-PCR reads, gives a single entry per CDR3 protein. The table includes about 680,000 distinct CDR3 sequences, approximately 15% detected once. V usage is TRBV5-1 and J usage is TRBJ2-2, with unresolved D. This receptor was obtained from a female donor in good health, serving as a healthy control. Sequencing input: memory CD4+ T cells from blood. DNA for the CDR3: TGCGCCAGCAGCTTGGGGCATATTACCACCGGGGAGCTGTTTTTT. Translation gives CASSLGHITTGELFF.